This T cell receptor beta chain was recovered during a study of cytomegalovirus exposure and HLA in healthy donors. Germline values: CDR1 SGHDN, CDR2 FVKESK. V shed 0 bases and J 3 bases; nucleotides not matched to a gene: 6. The CDR3 length is 17 residues. This PCR relied on a set of 60 Vbeta primers and 13 Jbeta primers. TCRdb keeps only in-frame clones here, not all; method: immunoSEQ multiplex PCR. The sample carries 110,000 to 150,000 clones, approximately 68% recorded once. About this clone itself: The target antigen is unknown.

Whole-study results and caveats: Another analysis was done later, and it associated 15,000 to 20,000 TCR beta sequences with HLA alleles at 0.05 false discovery rate. An analysis done earlier found most TCR beta V segments productive about 87% or about 30% of the time. Relative to the approximately 670-donor mean, N-insertions were reportedly fewer in an Asian-associated ancestry cluster in a later analysis. Analysis was carried out at a later point, and it linked a missense DCLRE1C variant to TCR beta V- and J-gene trimming.

The sequenced sample consisted of PBMCs. The chain has TRBV14 and TRBJ2-3; the match to TRBD2 covers 10 bases. This sequence originates from a man aged 35-49 years in good health and CMV-seronegative. DNA of the CDR3: TGTGCCAGCAGCCAAGAGAGAACTAGCGGGAATACAGATACGCAGTATTTT. Its protein is CASSQERTSGNTDTQYF.